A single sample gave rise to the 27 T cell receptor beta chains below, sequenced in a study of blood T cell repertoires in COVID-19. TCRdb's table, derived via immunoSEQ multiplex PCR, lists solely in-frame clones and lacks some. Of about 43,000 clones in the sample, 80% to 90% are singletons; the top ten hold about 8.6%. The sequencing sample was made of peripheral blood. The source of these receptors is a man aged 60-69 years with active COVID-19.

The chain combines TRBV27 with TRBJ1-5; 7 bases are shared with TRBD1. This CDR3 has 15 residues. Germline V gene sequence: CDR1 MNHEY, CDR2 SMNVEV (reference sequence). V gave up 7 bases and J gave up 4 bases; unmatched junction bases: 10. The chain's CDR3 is CASTTRDSGNQPQHF. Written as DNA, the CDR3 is TGTGCCAGCACTACTCGGGACAGTGGAAATCAGCCCCAGCATTTT.

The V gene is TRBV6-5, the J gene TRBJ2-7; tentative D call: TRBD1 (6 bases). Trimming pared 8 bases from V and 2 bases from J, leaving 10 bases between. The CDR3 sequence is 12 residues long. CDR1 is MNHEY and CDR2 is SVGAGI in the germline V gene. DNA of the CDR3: TGTGCCAGCCAGGGGTTAACCTACGAGCAGTACTTC. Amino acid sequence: CASQGLTYEQYF.

The chain's CDR3 is CASSPQGLSTDTQYF. The CDR3 DNA follows: TGTGCCAGCAGCCCCCAGGGACTTTCCACAGATACGCAGTATTTT. The gene calls are TRBV7-3 and TRBJ2-3, with D maybe TRBD2 (6 bases). Germline V gene data show CDR1 as SGHTA and CDR2 as FQGTGA. The CDR3 runs to 15 residues. Deletions cut 5 bases from V and 2 bases from J, with 14 bases between.

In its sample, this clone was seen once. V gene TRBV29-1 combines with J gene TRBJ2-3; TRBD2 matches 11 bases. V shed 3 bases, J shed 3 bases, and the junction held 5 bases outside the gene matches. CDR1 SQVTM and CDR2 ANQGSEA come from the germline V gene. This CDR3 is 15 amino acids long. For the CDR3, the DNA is TGCAGCGTTGATGGGCTAGCGGGAGGTACAGATACGCAGTATTTT. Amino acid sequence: CSVDGLAGGTDTQYF.

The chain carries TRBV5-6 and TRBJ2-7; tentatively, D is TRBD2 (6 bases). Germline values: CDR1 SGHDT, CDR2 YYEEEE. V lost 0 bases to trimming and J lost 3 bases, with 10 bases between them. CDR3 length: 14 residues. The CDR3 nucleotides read TGTGCCAGCAGCTTGGCGGGGGAACACTACGAGCAGTACTTC. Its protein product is CASSLAGEHYEQYF.

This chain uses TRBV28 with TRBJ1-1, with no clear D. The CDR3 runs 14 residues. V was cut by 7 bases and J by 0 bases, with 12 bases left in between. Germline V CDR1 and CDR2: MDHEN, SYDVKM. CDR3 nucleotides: TGTGCCAGCACCGAACTGGGCATGAACACTGAAGCTTTCTTT. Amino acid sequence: CASTELGMNTEAFF.

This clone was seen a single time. CDR3 nucleotides: TGTGCCAGTAGTTTGGCTTTCTATGGCTACACCTTC. Its protein is CASSLAFYGYTF. This chain joins TRBV19 and TRBJ1-2; no firm D call. This CDR3 is 12 amino acids long. Between the trimmed V and J ends, which lost 5 bases and 4 bases, there was a span of 8 bases. Germline lookup yields CDR1 LNHDA and CDR2 SQIVND (reference sequence).

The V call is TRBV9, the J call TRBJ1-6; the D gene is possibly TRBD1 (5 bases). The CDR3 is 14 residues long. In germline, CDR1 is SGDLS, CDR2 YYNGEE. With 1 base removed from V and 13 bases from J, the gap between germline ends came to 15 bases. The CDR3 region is CASSVWGAEGPLHF. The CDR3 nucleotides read TGTGCCAGCAGCGTATGGGGCGCGGAGGGGCCCCTCCACTTT.

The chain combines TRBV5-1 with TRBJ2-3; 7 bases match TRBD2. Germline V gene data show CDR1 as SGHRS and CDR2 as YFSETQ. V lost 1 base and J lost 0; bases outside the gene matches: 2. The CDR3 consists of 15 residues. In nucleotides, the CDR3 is TGCGCCAGCAGCTTGTCTAGCGGTAGCACAGATACGCAGTATTTT. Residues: CASSLSSGSTDTQYF.

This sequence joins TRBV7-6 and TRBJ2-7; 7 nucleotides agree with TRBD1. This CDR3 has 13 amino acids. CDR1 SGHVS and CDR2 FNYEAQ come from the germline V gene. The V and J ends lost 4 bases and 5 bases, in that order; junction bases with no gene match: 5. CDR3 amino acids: CASSSPDRDEQYF. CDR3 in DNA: TGTGCCAGCAGCTCGCCTGACAGGGACGAGCAGTACTTC. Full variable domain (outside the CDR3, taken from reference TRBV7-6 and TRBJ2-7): GAGVSQSPRYKVTKRGQDVALRCDPISGHVSLYWYRQALGQGPEFLTYFNYEAQQDKSGLPNDRFSAERPEGSISTLTIQRTEQRDSAMYRCASSSPDRDEQYFGPGTRLTVT.

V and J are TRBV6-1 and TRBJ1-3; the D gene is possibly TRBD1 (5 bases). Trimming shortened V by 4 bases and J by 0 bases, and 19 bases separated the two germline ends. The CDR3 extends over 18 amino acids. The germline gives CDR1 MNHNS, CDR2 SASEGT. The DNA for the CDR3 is TGTGCCAGCAGTGTTTGGCAGGGTATTCTCGCCTCTGGAAACACCATATATTTT. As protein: CASSVWQGILASGNTIYF.

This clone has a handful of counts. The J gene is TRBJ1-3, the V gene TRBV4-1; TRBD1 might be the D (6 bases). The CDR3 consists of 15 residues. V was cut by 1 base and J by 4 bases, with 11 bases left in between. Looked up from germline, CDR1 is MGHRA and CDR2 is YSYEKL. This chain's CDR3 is CASSQGRGTGNTIYF. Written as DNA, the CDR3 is TGCGCCAGCAGCCAAGGCAGGGGTACGGGAAACACCATATATTTT.

CDR3 in amino acids: CASSTTARETQYF. In nucleotides, the CDR3 is TGTGCCAGTTCCACGACAGCTCGGGAGACCCAGTACTTC. This sequence joins TRBV19 and TRBJ2-5, with a possible D match to TRBD1 (5 bases). The germline gives CDR1 LNHDA, CDR2 SQIVND (reference sequence). The CDR3 runs 13 residues. The V end was cut by 8 bases, the J end by 5 bases, with 15 bases between.

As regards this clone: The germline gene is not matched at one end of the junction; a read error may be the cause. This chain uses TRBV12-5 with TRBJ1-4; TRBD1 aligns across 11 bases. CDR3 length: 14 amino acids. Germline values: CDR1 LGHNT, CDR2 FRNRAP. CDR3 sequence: CASGLGQGGEKLFF. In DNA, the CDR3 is TGTGCTAGTGGATTGGGACAGGGGGGAGAAAAACTGTTTTTT.

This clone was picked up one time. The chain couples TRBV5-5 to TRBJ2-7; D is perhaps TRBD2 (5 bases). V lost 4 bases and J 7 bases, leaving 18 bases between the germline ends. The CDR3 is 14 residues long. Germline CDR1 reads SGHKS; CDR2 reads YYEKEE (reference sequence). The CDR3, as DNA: TGTGCCAGCAGCCCCGTTCGGGGTCCGGGGGAGCAGTACTTC. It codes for CASSPVRGPGEQYF.

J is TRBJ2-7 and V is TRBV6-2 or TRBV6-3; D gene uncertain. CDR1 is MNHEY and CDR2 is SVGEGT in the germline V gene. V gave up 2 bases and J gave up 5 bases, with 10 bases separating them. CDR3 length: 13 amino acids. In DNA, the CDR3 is TGTGCCAGCAGTTACCTTGACTCAAACGAGCAGTACTTC. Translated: CASSYLDSNEQYF.

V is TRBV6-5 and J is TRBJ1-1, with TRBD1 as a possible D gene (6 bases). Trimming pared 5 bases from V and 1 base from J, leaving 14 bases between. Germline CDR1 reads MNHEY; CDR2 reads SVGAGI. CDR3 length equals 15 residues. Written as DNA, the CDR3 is TGTGCCAGCAGTAGTAGAGGGGGAAGGAACACTGAAGCTTTCTTT. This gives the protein CASSSRGGRNTEAFF.

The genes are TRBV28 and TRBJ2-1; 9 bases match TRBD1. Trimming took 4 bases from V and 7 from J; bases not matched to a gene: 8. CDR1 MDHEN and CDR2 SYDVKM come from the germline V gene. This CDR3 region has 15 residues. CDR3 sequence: CASSSGGTGLNEQFF. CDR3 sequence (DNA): TGTGCCAGCAGTTCCGGCGGGACAGGGTTGAATGAGCAGTTCTTC. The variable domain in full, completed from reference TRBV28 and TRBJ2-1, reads DVKVTQSSRYLVKRTGEKVFLECVQDMDHENMFWYRQDPGLGLRLIYFSYDVKMKEKGDIPEGYSVSREKKERFSLILESASTNQTSMYLCASSSGGTGLNEQFFGPGTRLTVL.

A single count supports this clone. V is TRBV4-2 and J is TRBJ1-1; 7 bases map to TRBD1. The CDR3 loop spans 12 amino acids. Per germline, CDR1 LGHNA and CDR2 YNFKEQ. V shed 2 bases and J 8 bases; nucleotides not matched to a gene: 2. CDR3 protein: CASSQLQGEAFF. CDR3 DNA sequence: TGTGCCAGCAGCCAACTACAGGGGGAAGCTTTCTTT.

The CDR3 DNA follows: TGCGCCAGCAGCTTACGGGACAGGGATTACAATGAGCAGTTCTTC. Translating it yields CASSLRDRDYNEQFF. The chain couples TRBV5-1 to TRBJ2-1; the match to TRBD1 covers 9 bases. With V trimmed by 2 bases and J by 4 bases, 4 bases remained unmatched. This CDR3 comprises 15 residues. The germline V gene encodes CDR1 SGHRS and CDR2 YFSETQ.

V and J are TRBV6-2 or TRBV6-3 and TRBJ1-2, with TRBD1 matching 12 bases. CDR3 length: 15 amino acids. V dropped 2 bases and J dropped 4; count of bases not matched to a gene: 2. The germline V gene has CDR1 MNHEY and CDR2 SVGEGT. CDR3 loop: CASSYGTGGFYGYTF. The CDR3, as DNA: TGTGCCAGCAGTTACGGGACAGGGGGCTTCTATGGCTACACCTTC.

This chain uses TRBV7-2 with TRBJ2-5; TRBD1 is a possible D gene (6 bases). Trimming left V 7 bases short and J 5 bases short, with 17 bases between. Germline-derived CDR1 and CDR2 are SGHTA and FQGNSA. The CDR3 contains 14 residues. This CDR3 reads CASTPTGRGETQYF. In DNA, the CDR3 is TGTGCCAGCACCCCCACAGGGAGAGGGGAGACCCAGTACTTC.

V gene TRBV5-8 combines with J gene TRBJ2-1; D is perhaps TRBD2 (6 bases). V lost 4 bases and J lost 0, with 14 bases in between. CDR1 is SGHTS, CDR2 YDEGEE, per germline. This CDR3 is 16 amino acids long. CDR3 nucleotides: TGTGCCAGCAGCCTTTTAGCGGATCGCTCCTACAATGAGCAGTTCTTC. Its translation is CASSLLADRSYNEQFF.

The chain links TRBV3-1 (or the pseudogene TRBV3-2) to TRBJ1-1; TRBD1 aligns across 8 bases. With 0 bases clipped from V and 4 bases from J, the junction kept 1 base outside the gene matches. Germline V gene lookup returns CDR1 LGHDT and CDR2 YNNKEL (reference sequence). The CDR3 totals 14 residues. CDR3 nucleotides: TGTGCCAGCAGCCAAGATACAGGGGGCACTGAAGCTTTCTTT. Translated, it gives CASSQDTGGTEAFF.

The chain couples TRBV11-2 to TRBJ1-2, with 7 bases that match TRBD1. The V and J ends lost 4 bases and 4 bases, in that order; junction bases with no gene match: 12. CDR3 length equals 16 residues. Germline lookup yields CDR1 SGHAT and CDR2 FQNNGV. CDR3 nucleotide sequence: TGTGCCAGCAGCTCATTAAAGACAGGGTTCAGCTATGGCTACACCTTC. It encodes CASSSLKTGFSYGYTF. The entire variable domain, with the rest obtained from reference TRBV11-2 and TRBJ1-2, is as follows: EAGVAQSPRYKIIEKRQSVAFWCNPISGHATLYWYQQILGQGPKLLIQFQNNGVVDDSQLPKDRFSAERLKGVDSTLKIQPAKLEDSAVYLCASSSLKTGFSYGYTFGSGTRLTVV.

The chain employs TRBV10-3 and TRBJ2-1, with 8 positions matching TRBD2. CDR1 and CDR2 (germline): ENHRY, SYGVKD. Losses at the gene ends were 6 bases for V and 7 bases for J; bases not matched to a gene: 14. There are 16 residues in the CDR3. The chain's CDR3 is CAIRTTASGLSNEQFF. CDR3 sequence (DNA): TGTGCCATCAGAACTACGGCTAGCGGGCTGTCAAATGAGCAGTTCTTC.

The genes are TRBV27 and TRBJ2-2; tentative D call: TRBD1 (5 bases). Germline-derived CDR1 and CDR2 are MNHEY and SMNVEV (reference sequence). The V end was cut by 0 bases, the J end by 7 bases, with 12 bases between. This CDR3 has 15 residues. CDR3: CASSLSSAQGGELFF. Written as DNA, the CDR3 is TGTGCCAGCAGTTTATCGAGTGCCCAGGGCGGGGAGCTGTTTTTT.